The clone carrying this T cell receptor (beta chain) was seen many times. This specimen comes from a study of early T cells in non-severe SARS-CoV-2 infection. Study-wide background: Sequencing was performed on bulk RNA from unsorted whole blood, leaving chains unpaired.

V trimming: 3 bases; J trimming: 6 bases; junction bases outside the gene matches: 4. This CDR3 is 14 amino acids long. Tagging with unique molecular identifiers was applied to individual cDNA molecules. TCRdb reanalysed the 5' RACE reads using MiXCR and keeps one entry per CDR3 protein. The data contain about 83,000 distinct CDR3 sequences, around 12% of them singletons. The chain is built from TRBV12-3 or TRBV12-4 and TRBJ1-5, with TRBD1 matching 8 bases. The sequenced sample was whole blood. The sequence came from an adult who was a healthcare worker with PCR-confirmed SARS-CoV-2 infection or an uninfected control (not recorded which). The CDR3 DNA reads TGTGCCAGCAGTTTCACAGGGGGAGGTCAGCCCCAGCATTTT. Protein: CASSFTGGGQPQHF.